Listed below are T cell receptor beta chains from one sample, sequenced in a study of cytomegalovirus exposure and HLA in healthy donors. Profiling relied on immunoSEQ multiplex PCR, and the TCRdb table lists in-frame clones only, not all of them. The data show around 35,000 clones, roughly 74% seen once. Sequenced material: PBMCs. These receptors originate from a man aged 30 to 45 in good health and CMV-seronegative. The CDR3 runs from the conserved cysteine through the conserved F or W. Clone size is stated in some rows and not others, as once, few, many or a class when expanded.

V gene | clone size | CDR3 protein
TRBV6-6 | once | CASSQGAINYEQYF
TRBV7-2 | . | CASRPEGALDEQYF
TRBV21-1 | few | CASTHRQGKSKNIQYF
TRBV5-4 | . | CASSPLGGNYGYTF
TRBV4-1 | . | CASSPSGEQFF
TRBV10-2 | . | CASTPGGLDQPQHF
TRBV4-1 | . | CASSQPGQGLNSPLHF
TRBV11-1 | . | CASKTGVNNSPLHF
TRBV7-8 | . | CASSLDSRVYLGTQYF
TRBV6-1 | . | CATIGQVSSYEQYF
TRBV7-9 | . | CASLASPWVNEQFF
TRBV6-1 | few | CASTLEGAGMNEQFF
TRBV5-6 | few | CASSPDRFNEQFF
TRBV2 | few | CASSLGGRGNQPQHF
TRBV5-4 | . | CASSRRDRQADEQYF
TRBV19 | once | CASSPGQGDEQFF
TRBV5-6 | . | CASSTRGQAAYEQYF
TRBV11-3 | few | CASSFIESGANVLTF
TRBV6-1 | few | CDRVMAGGHNEQFF
TRBV6-5 | . | CASSAQGLNSPLHF
TRBV7-3 | few | CASSLLGGGNQPQHF
TRBV11-2 | . | CASSSQSGGYTF
TRBV2 | . | CASSEGGQGYQPQHF
TRBV7-6 | . | CASSWQAYNEQFF
TRBV30 | . | CAWSPRTVKYEQYF
TRBV10-3 | . | CAISESTSGGGQFF
TRBV4-1 | . | CASSQGNRVELFF
TRBV9 | . | CASSVSPGDQEQFF
TRBV11-2 | . | CASSSSGTGAYGYTF
TRBV12-5 | . | CASAIGASGSTDTQYF
TRBV5-8 | . | CASRNQGQDYGYPF
TRBV25-1 | . | CASSEYGTGTGTQYF
TRBV28 | . | CASRKDIEKLFF
TRBV18 | . | CASSLNAGTGKGQPQHF